This T cell receptor beta chain was recorded in a study of patients and donors after allogeneic stem cell transplantation. TCRdb called the RT-PCR reads again in MiXCR, with one record for every CDR3 protein. The data contain some 160,000 distinct CDR3 sequences, 24% of them singletons. CDR1 and CDR2 from the germline V gene are SGHRS and YFSETQ. V was cut by 4 bases and J by 0 bases, with 14 bases left in between. There are 16 residues in the CDR3. The J gene is TRBJ2-1, the V gene TRBV5-1; D call uncertain. Source material: blood, either unsorted or a sorted T cell fraction (not recorded which). This receptor was obtained from a human donor who was either an allogeneic HSCT recipient or a stem cell or donor lymphocyte infusion donor (not recorded which). It is not recorded whose cells these are; they may come from a transplant donor. The CDR3 region has the DNA TGCGCCAGCAGCGGACGAGAGGCAAGCTCCTACAATGAGCAGTTCTTC. It translates to CASSGREASSYNEQFF. Together with reference TRBV5-1 and TRBJ2-1, the CDR3 gives the full variable domain: KAGVTQTPRYLIKTRGQQVTLSCSPISGHRSVSWYQQTPGQGLQFLFEYFSETQRNKGNFPGRFSGRQFSNSRSEMNVSTLELGDSALYLCASSGREASSYNEQFFGPGTRLTVL.